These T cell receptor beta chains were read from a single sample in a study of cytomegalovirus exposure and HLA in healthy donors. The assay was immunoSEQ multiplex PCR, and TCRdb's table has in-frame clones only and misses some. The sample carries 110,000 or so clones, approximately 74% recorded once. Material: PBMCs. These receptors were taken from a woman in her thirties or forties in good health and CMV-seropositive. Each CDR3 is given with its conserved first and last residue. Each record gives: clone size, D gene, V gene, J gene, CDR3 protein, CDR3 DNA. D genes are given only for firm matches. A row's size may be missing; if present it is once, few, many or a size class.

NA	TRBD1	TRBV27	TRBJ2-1	CASSLEGQGYNEQFF	TGTGCCAGCAGTTTAGAGGGACAGGGGTACAATGAGCAGTTCTTC
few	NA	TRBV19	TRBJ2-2	CASSLDRFTGELFF	TGTGCCAGTAGTTTAGACAGGTTCACCGGGGAGCTGTTTTTT
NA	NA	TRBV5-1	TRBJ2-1	CASSPPTQSYNEQFF	TGCGCCAGCAGCCCTCCGACACAATCCTACAATGAGCAGTTCTTC
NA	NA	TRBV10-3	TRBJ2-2	CAIRSGGGNTGELFF	TGTGCCATCAGGTCTGGGGGAGGGAACACCGGGGAGCTGTTTTTT
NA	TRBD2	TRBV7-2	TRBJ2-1	CASSQRGGLGANEQFF	TGTGCCAGCAGCCAAAGAGGGGGACTAGGAGCGAATGAGCAGTTCTTC
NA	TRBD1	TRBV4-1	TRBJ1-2	CASSQVQGAGYGYTF	TGCGCCAGCAGCCAAGTACAGGGGGCGGGCTATGGCTACACCTTC
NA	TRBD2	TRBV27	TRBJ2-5	CASSLEPPGRELRETQYF	TGTGCCAGCAGTTTAGAGCCCCCGGGGCGGGAGCTTCGAGAGACCCAGTACTTC
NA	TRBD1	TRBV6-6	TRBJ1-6	CASSWGQGNSPLHF	TGTGCCAGCAGTTGGGGACAGGGAAATTCACCCCTCCACTTT
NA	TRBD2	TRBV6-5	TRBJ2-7	CASTSGSRYEQYF	TGTGCCAGCACTAGCGGGAGTAGGTACGAGCAGTACTTC
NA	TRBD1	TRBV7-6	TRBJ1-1	CASSAPKGARTEAFF	TGTGCCAGCAGCGCGCCCAAGGGGGCGCGAACTGAAGCTTTCTTT
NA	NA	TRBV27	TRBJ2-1	CASSFGQGSYNEQFF	TGTGCCAGCAGTTTCGGCCAGGGCTCCTACAATGAGCAGTTCTTC
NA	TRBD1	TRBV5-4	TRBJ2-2	CASSSATGSRTGELFF	TGTGCCAGCAGCTCGGCGACAGGGTCGCGCACCGGGGAGCTGTTTTTT
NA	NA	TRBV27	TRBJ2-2	CASSFRGTGELFF	TGTGCCAGCAGTTTCAGAGGTACCGGGGAGCTGTTTTTT
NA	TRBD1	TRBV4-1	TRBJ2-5	CASRPRDSQETQYF	TGCGCCAGCCGCCCCAGGGACAGCCAAGAGACCCAGTACTTC
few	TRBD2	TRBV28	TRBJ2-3	CASRRGGISTDTQYF	TGTGCCAGCAGGCGGGGGGGTATCAGCACAGATACGCAGTATTTT
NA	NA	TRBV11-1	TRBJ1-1	CASSQTVLLRATEAFF	TGTGCCAGCAGCCAGACAGTGCTTCTAAGGGCCACTGAAGCTTTCTTT
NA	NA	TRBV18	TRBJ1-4	CASSPPRATEKLFF	TGTGCCAGCTCACCACCGAGGGCGACTGAAAAACTGTTTTTT
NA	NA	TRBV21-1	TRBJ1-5	CASAGGAPQHF	TGTGCCAGCGCGGGAGGAGCGCCCCAGCATTTT
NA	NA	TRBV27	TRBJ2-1	CASSFPGIHEQFF	TGTGCCAGCAGTTTTCCGGGGATCCATGAGCAGTTCTTC
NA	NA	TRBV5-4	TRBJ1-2	CASSPGWTIISGYTF	TGTGCCAGCAGCCCCGGATGGACTATTATTTCGGGCTACACCTTC
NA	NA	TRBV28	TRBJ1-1	CASSLRVENTEAFF	TGTGCCAGCAGTTTACGGGTTGAGAACACTGAAGCTTTCTTT
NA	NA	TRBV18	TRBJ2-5	CASSPPEGRGETQYF	TGTGCCAGCTCACCACCGGAAGGGCGGGGAGAGACCCAGTACTTC
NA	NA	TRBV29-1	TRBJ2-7	CSASHSYEQYF	TGCAGCGCCTCCCATTCCTACGAGCAGTACTTC
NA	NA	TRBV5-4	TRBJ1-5	CASSLAGYGQPQHF	TGTGCCAGCAGCTTGGCCGGGTATGGTCAGCCCCAGCATTTT
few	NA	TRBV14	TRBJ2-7	CASSQRLGGPAWEQYF	TGTGCCAGCAGCCAACGATTGGGGGGACCCGCATGGGAGCAGTACTTC
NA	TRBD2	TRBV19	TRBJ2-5	CARGTSRTGGQETQYF	TGTGCCAGGGGGACTAGCCGAACGGGGGGGCAAGAGACCCAGTACTTC
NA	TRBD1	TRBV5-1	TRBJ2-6	CASSLRGQDSGANVLTF	TGCGCCAGCAGCTTGAGGGGACAGGACTCTGGGGCCAACGTCCTGACTTTC
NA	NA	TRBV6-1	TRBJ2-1	CASSEAVVGWSGSNEQFF	TGTGCCAGCAGTGAAGCGGTCGTGGGTTGGAGTGGCTCCAATGAGCAGTTCTTC
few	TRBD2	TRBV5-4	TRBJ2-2	CASSYPTSGIQGTGELFF	TGTGCCAGCAGCTACCCGACTAGCGGGATTCAGGGCACCGGGGAGCTGTTTTTT
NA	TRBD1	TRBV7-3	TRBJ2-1	CASSFSGTGVGEQFF	TGTGCCAGCAGCTTTTCCGGGACAGGCGTGGGAGAGCAGTTCTTC
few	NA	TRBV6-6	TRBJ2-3	CASMRQPYSTDTQYF	TGTGCCAGCATGCGACAGCCCTATAGCACAGATACGCAGTATTTT
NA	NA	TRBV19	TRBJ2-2	CASSIWLESTGELFF	TGTGCCAGTAGTATATGGCTGGAGAGCACCGGGGAGCTGTTTTTT
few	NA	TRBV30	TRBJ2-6	CAWSPFGGSKVSGANVLTF	TGTGCCTGGAGCCCCTTCGGAGGGTCAAAAGTATCTGGGGCCAACGTCCTGACTTTC
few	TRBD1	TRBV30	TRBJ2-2	CAWSIQGTTGELFF	TGTGCCTGGAGCATACAGGGGACCACCGGGGAGCTGTTTTTT
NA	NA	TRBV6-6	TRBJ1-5	CASSYPGWGNQPQHF	TGTGCCAGCAGTTACCCAGGGTGGGGCAATCAGCCCCAGCATTTT
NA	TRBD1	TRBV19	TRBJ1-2	CASSIDSTGDYGYTF	TGTGCCAGTAGTATAGATTCGACAGGGGACTATGGCTACACCTTC
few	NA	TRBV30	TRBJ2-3	CAWSIRRETQYF	TGTGCCTGGAGTATAAGGAGGGAGACGCAGTATTTT
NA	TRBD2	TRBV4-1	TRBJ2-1	CASSQVEGTSGISYNEQFF	TGCGCCAGCAGCCAAGTCGAGGGGACTAGCGGGATCTCCTACAATGAGCAGTTCTTC
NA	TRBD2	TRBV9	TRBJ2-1	CASSVERERFPSYNEQFF	TGTGCCAGCAGCGTAGAGCGGGAGAGGTTCCCCTCCTACAATGAGCAGTTCTTC
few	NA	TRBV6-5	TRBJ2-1	CASRWDPGGYNEQFF	TGTGCCAGCAGATGGGACCCCGGGGGTTACAATGAGCAGTTCTTC
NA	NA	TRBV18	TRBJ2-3	CATRLSTDTQYF	TGTGCCACCAGGCTTAGCACAGATACGCAGTATTTT